The clone carrying this T cell receptor beta chain came up a few times. This sample was included in a study of early T cells in non-severe SARS-CoV-2 infection. Trimming removed 7 bases from V and 0 bases from J, with 12 bases in between. Germline CDR1 and CDR2: SGHVS and FQNEAQ. This CDR3 is built from 14 residues. TCRdb redid the calling of the 5' RACE reads with MiXCR, one entry per CDR3 protein. The profile shows about 80,000 distinct CDR3 sequences, 8.5% to 10% of them singletons. The material sequenced was whole blood. This TCR derives from an adult who was a healthcare worker with PCR-confirmed SARS-CoV-2 infection or an uninfected control (not recorded which). The rearrangement uses TRBV7-8 and TRBJ2-5, with D unresolved. The CDR3 DNA follows: TGTGCCAGCACCCATAAAGGATACCAAGAGACCCAGTACTTC. Protein product: CASTHKGYQETQYF.